Below, one T cell receptor beta chain is given with its context. Its specificity is unknown. The germline V gene has CDR1 SGHAT and CDR2 FQNNGV. CDR3 length: 15 amino acids. J was trimmed by 3 bases and V by 2 bases; bases with no gene match: 5. This specimen belongs to a study of cytomegalovirus exposure and HLA in healthy donors. Study information: Within the Caucasian-associated ancestry cluster were around 81% of the 300 to 450 genotyped donors. Study-wide points: Rates of TCR association differed by HLA locus in a later analysis, with DRB1 highest and HLA-C lowest. In vitro, a few CMV-associated chains proved specific for CMV antigens. Earlier analysis yielded a pattern in which most TCR beta V segments were productive about 90% or about 30% of the time.

The PCR ran on 60 Vbeta and 13 Jbeta primers. Sequencing used immunoSEQ multiplex PCR; TCRdb keeps in-frame clones, though not all of them. This sample has roughly 140,000 clones, with under 80% found just once. The sample was PBMCs. The chain joins TRBV11-2 to TRBJ1-1, with 8 bases that match TRBD1. This TCR was recovered from a male donor in good health and CMV-seronegative. The CDR3 reads CASSLQGAGDTEAFF. The CDR3 DNA reads as TGTGCCAGCAGCTTACAGGGGGCAGGGGACACTGAAGCTTTCTTT.